This TCR beta chain was recovered during a study of shared clonotypes between healthy human individuals. For the study at large: Donors, aged 18 to 49, were a couple of women and a few men. Study results and caveats: Naive subsets generally exceeded memory subsets in estimated richness.

Execution of the assay was at deep level. The authors' processing: Junction-only sequences produced by ImmunoSEQ had no quality scores, so filtering differed. Some clones are missing from TCRdb's copy, which holds only in-frame ones; the method was immunoSEQ multiplex PCR. The DNA gave D and trimming, while V, J and clone size come from that table. The profile shows 740,000 or so clones, less than 80% of them singletons. This clone occurred a few times. Its antigen is not identified. Germline values: CDR1 MDHEN, CDR2 SYDVKM. The V and J ends lost 8 bases and 13 bases, in that order; junction bases with no gene match: 7. The CDR3 is 12 amino acids.

The V and J genes are TRBV28 and TRBJ2-1; 11 nucleotides align to TRBD1. Sequencing used memory CD4+ T cells sorted from blood. Subset here: CD45RA-negative fraction. The clonotype was recovered from a woman aged 25 to 39 in good health. CDR3 protein: CASGGQGAIQFF. In DNA form, the CDR3 reads TGTGCCAGCGGAGGACAGGGGGCGATCCAGTTCTTC. The full variable domain, completed using reference TRBV28 and TRBJ2-1, is DVKVTQSSRYLVKRTGEKVFLECVQDMDHENMFWYRQDPGLGLRLIYFSYDVKMKEKGDIPEGYSVSREKKERFSLILESASTNQTSMYLCASGGQGAIQFFGPGTRLTVL.